The T cell receptor beta chain described here comes from a study of blood T cell repertoires in COVID-19. Overall study context: Material from acute and convalescent COVID-19 was sourced from the United States, Italy and Spain. Sample material is recorded as cDNA or gDNA derived from T cells, B-cell-depleted T cells, or PBMCs.

The germline V gene has CDR1 SGHRS and CDR2 YFSETQ. V was pared by 0 bases and J by 0 bases, with 10 bases of the junction left unmatched. This CDR3 is built from 18 residues. Source study methods: Cell counts per sample came from amplifying reference gene primers. Produced via immunoSEQ multiplex PCR; TCRdb's table is partial and in-frame only. The V and J calls and clone size are taken from that table; D and trimming were inferred from the DNA. In the table there are about 270,000 clones, approximately 88% of which are singletons. Everyone who took part was about 18 to 90 years old, and they came from about two dozen US areas.

The specimen sequenced was PBMCs or T cells enriched from blood (not recorded which). The chain has TRBV5-1 and TRBJ2-7; 9 nucleotides agree with TRBD2. The TCR was taken from a woman between 40 and 50 years old with acute COVID-19. Here the CDR3 reads CASSLAGGAGGSSYEQYF. The CDR3 region has the DNA TGCGCCAGCAGCTTGGCCGGCGGGGCGGGAGGGAGCTCCTACGAGCAGTACTTC.